This TCR beta chain was captured in a study of CD8+ T cells in alopecia areata. RNA was extracted and reverse transcribed into cDNA as the sequencing template. TCRdb's table, derived via immunoSEQ multiplex PCR, lists solely in-frame clones and lacks some. This sample has over 8,500 clones, each found more than once. Trimming shortened V by 3 bases and J by 0 bases, and 8 bases separated the two germline ends. The CDR3 covers 14 residues. Germline-derived CDR1 and CDR2 are MNHDT and YYDKIL. This clone is labeled as medium-sized. What it recognizes is unknown. Gene names and germline refer to mouse. The sequenced fragment ends 4 residues before the CDR3 boundary, so the rest is inferred from the germline J gene. Cells pooled from cutaneous lymph nodes were sorted on CD4, CD8alpha, NKG2D, NKG2ACE and other markers. Whole-study findings and limits: Shared TCR sequences were less clear between patients than in mice, possibly partly from HLA diversity. Scalp specimens additionally yield sequences from normal skin's resident alphabeta T cells.

The chain employs TRBV17 and TRBJ1-1; D ambiguous. The TCR was taken from a C3H/HeJ mouse with alopecia areata. This strain's MHC haplotype is H2-k. The source material was CD8+ T cells sorted from a lymph node. CDR3 loop: CASSRRQANTEVFF. The CDR3 DNA, read in part, is TGTGCTAGCAGTAGGCGGCAGGCAAACACA.